A single sample is the source of the 16 T cell receptor beta chains below, sequenced in a study of vaccination and CD4 T cells after COVID-19. For these TCRs, the target antigens are not known. Treatment of the sample: roughly ten-day PBMC culture with coronavirus spike peptide pools or control peptides (ViraFEST assay). The study sequenced cultured CD4+ T cell DNA using the Oncomine TCR Beta short-read assay. MiXCR was run by TCRdb on the PCR reads, yielding one entry per CDR3 protein. The sample carries around 25,000 distinct CDR3 sequences, about 61% recorded once. The specimen was CD4+ T cells from blood, cultured in vitro, collected after SARS-CoV-2 vaccination. The receptors were gathered from a human donor who received a COVID-19 vaccine.

This clonotype was observed a single time. The chain links TRBV20-1 to TRBJ2-5; the match to TRBD2 covers 7 bases. The CDR3 contains 14 residues. Germline assignment: CDR1 DFQATT and CDR2 SNEGSKA (reference sequence). Trimming took 2 bases from V and 2 from J; bases not matched to a gene: 5. Written as DNA, the CDR3 is TGCAGTGCTAGAAGGGACTATGGTCAAGAGACCCAGTACTTC. Amino acids: CSARRDYGQETQYF.

The chain uses TRBV20-1 and TRBJ1-5; D remains unclear. Germline assignment: CDR1 DFQATT and CDR2 SNEGSKA (reference sequence). V dropped 6 bases and J dropped 5 bases, with 23 bases sitting between them. The CDR3 runs to 16 residues. CDR3 nucleotides: TGCAGTGCGGGGAAAACCTCTACCGCACGCCATCAGCCCCAGCATTTT. The encoded protein is CSAGKTSTARHQPQHF.

The chain has TRBV7-9 and TRBJ2-1; the D gene is possibly TRBD2 (5 bases). The CDR3 has 16 residues. The ends were cut back, 4 bases at V and 0 bases at J, with 13 bases in the middle. CDR1 and CDR2 from the germline V gene are SEHNR and FQNEAQ (reference sequence). The CDR3, as DNA: TGTGCCAGCAGCTCAGGACTCGTCAGCTCCTACAATGAGCAGTTCTTC. It is translated as CASSSGLVSSYNEQFF.

The chain is built from TRBV29-1 and TRBJ2-5; the match to TRBD1 covers 7 bases. The CDR3 runs 13 residues. The junction had 4 bases not matched to a gene; V was cut back by 1 base and J by 5 bases. Germline CDR1 and CDR2: SQVTM and ANQGSEA. CDR3 coding DNA: TGCAGCGTTGAAGTCGGCAGGGGGGAGACCCAGTACTTC. Its translation is CSVEVGRGETQYF.

This chain links TRBV6-1 with TRBJ1-1; unclear D gene. This CDR3 comprises 11 residues. With 5 bases removed from V and 10 bases from J, the gap between germline ends came to 11 bases. Germline V gene data show CDR1 as MNHNS and CDR2 as SASEGT. The CDR3 loop reads CASSLPIGAFF. The CDR3 bases are TGTGCCAGCAGTCTCCCTATAGGAGCTTTCTTT.

The J gene is TRBJ1-3, the V gene TRBV2, with D possibly being TRBD1 (5 bases). V was pared by 4 bases and J by 0 bases, with 13 bases between. The CDR3 loop spans 16 amino acids. The germline CDR1 and CDR2 sequences are SNHLY and FYNNEI. CDR3: CASSAGRAGSGNTIYF. The CDR3 nucleotides are TGTGCCAGCAGTGCTGGCAGGGCAGGCTCTGGAAACACCATATATTTT.

The chain carries TRBV20-1 and TRBJ1-2, with TRBD1 matching 7 bases. Trimming cost V 4 bases and J 5 bases; bases outside gene matches: 4. The CDR3 extends over 12 amino acids. Looked up from germline, CDR1 is DFQATT and CDR2 is SNEGSKA (reference sequence). DNA of the CDR3: TGCAGTGCTACCATACAGGGGTATGGCTACACCTTC. As protein: CSATIQGYGYTF.

The CDR3 loop is CAIREGNNSPLHF. Written as DNA, the CDR3 is TGTGCCATCAGAGAGGGAAATAATTCACCCCTCCACTTT. This rearrangement joins TRBV10-3 to TRBJ1-6; D not certain. V was cut by 6 bases and J by 5 bases, with 8 bases left in between. Germline V gene sequence: CDR1 ENHRY, CDR2 SYGVKD. The CDR3 has 13 amino acids.

The V and J genes are TRBV2 and TRBJ1-3; perhaps TRBD1 as D (6 bases). V was clipped by 8 bases and J by 4 bases, with 12 bases between them. Germline CDR1 is SNHLY and CDR2 is FYNNEI. The CDR3 has 13 amino acids. The CDR3 coding sequence is TGTGCCAGCTCTGCAGGGGTCGGAAACACCATATATTTT. Its translation is CASSAGVGNTIYF. Complete variable domain (other parts from reference TRBV2 and TRBJ1-3): EPEVTQTPSHQVTQMGQEVILRCVPISNHLYFYWYRQILGQKVEFLVSFYNNEISEKSEIFDDQFSVERPDGSNFTLKIRSTKLEDSAMYFCASSAGVGNTIYFGEGSWLTVV.

The CDR3 spells CASLTGGDGYTF. DNA of the CDR3: TGTGCCAGCTTAACAGGGGGCGATGGCTACACCTTC. The chain links TRBV6-1 to TRBJ1-2; 9 nucleotides agree with TRBD1. Unmatched junction bases numbered 4, after V lost 8 bases and J lost 6 bases. Germline V gene data show CDR1 as MNHNS and CDR2 as SASEGT. The CDR3 totals 12 residues.

The rearrangement uses TRBV19 and TRBJ1-1, with a tentative D call TRBD1 (5 bases). Trimming pared 4 bases from V and 2 bases from J, leaving 17 bases between. Germline CDR1 reads LNHDA; CDR2 reads SQIVND (reference sequence). This CDR3 has 16 residues. CDR3: CASSNPSGRPNTEAFF. In DNA, the CDR3 is TGTGCCAGTAGTAACCCTTCGGGACGCCCTAACACTGAAGCTTTCTTT.

The V call is TRBV2, the J call TRBJ1-5; D not resolved. The CDR3 totals 14 residues. Trimming left V 4 bases short and J 2 bases short, with 9 bases between. Germline CDR1 SNHLY, CDR2 FYNNEI. The CDR3 DNA reads TGTGCCAGCAGTGGTGGGTTGGGCAATCAGCCCCAGCATTTT. Protein product: CASSGGLGNQPQHF.

The chain links TRBV7-6 to TRBJ2-1; D assignment may be TRBD1 or TRBD2 (6 bases each). CDR1 SGHVS and CDR2 FNYEAQ come from the germline V gene. The germline V and J ends were trimmed by 5 bases and 8 bases, with 22 bases remaining between them. The CDR3 totals 16 residues. In DNA form, the CDR3 reads TGTGCCAGCAGCACTCCGTGGGGGGCCGCCCGCGATGAGCAGTTCTTC. This translates into CASSTPWGAARDEQFF. Based on the CDR3 plus reference TRBV7-6 and TRBJ2-1, the full variable domain is GAGVSQSPRYKVTKRGQDVALRCDPISGHVSLYWYRQALGQGPEFLTYFNYEAQQDKSGLPNDRFSAERPEGSISTLTIQRTEQRDSAMYRCASSTPWGAARDEQFFGPGTRLTVL.

The V and J genes are TRBV10-2 and TRBJ1-2; D is unclear. V dropped 5 bases and J dropped 3 bases, with 19 bases sitting between them. The CDR3 contains 16 residues. CDR1 is WSHSY and CDR2 is SAAADI in the germline V gene. The CDR3 nucleotides read TGCGCCAGCAGTCTCGAGATTGGAGACTCCTACTATGGCTACACCTTC. It is translated as CASSLEIGDSYYGYTF.

The chain carries TRBV12-3 or TRBV12-4 and TRBJ1-1; 11 bases are shared with TRBD1. The trim removed 6 bases at V and 5 bases at J, leaving 5 bases unmatched. The CDR3 sequence is 14 residues long. The CDR3 here is CASRGTGGGTEAFF. The CDR3 bases are TGTGCCAGCAGAGGGACAGGGGGAGGTACTGAAGCTTTCTTT.

This clonotype was detected a few times. This sequence joins TRBV27 and TRBJ1-3; no definite D call. V gave up 5 bases and J gave up 7 bases, with 21 bases separating them. The V gene's germline CDR1 is MNHEY and CDR2 SMNVEV (reference sequence). The CDR3 contains 16 residues. In DNA form, the CDR3 reads TGTGCCAGCAGTCCCCTATGGAGCGGGATAGTCAACACCATATATTTT. Its protein product is CASSPLWSGIVNTIYF.